The present TCR beta chain was sequenced within a study of T cells in Graves' hyperthyroidism and ophthalmopathy. An absence of ophthalmopathy progression within 18 months meant stable Graves' hyperthyroidism. Subjects aged 18 to 65 presented with newly diagnosed hyperthyroidism of less than 2 months' duration. Looked up from germline, CDR1 is LGHNA and CDR2 is YSLEER. V lost 2 bases and J lost 7; bases outside the gene matches: 2. The CDR3 sequence is 13 residues long. Findings of the study overall: The blood repertoire included most of the expanded thyroid clonotypes above 0.001.

TCR beta CDR3 regions were amplified from RNA transcripts. The HTBI primer set drove a first-round RT-PCR of the TCR CDR3. TCRdb itself ran the multiplex PCR reads through MiXCR, one entry per CDR3 protein. The profile shows 600,000 to 800,000 distinct CDR3 sequences, 35% of them singletons. This clonotype has a handful of counts. Its antigen is unknown. The receptor comes from a woman aged 40 to 55 with Graves' hyperthyroidism. Sequences were obtained from blood. The chain recombines TRBV4-3 with TRBJ1-5; 7 bases line up with TRBD1. CDR3 DNA: TGCGCCAGCAGCCAACACAGGGGCCAGCCCCAGCATTTT. Protein sequence: CASSQHRGQPQHF.